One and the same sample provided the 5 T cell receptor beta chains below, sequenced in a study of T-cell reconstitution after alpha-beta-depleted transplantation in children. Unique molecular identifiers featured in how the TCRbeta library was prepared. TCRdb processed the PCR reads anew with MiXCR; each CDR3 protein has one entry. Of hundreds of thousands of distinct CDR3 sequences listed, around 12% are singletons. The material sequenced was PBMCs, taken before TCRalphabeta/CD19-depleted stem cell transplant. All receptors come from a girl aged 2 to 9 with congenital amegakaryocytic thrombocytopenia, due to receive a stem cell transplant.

CDR3 amino acids: CSAYGAGPPGGSYNEQFF. The CDR3, as DNA: TGCAGTGCGTATGGGGCAGGGCCCCCCGGGGGTTCCTACAATGAGCAGTTCTTC. The chain has TRBV20-1 and TRBJ2-1; perhaps TRBD2 as D (6 bases). Germline V gives CDR1 DFQATT, CDR2 SNEGSKA (reference sequence). CDR3 length: 18 amino acids. V dropped 6 bases and J dropped 1 base, with 25 bases sitting between them.

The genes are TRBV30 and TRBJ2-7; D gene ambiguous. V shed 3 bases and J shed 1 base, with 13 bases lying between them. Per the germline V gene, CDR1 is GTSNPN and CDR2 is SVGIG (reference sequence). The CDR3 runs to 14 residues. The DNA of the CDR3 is TGTGCCTGGAGCCCAAGTGGCTATTCCTACGAGCAGTACTTC. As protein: CAWSPSGYSYEQYF. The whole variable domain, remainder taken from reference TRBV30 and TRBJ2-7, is SQTIHQWPATLVQPVGSPLSLECTVEGTSNPNLYWYRQAAGRGLQLLFYSVGIGQISSEVPQNLSASRPQDRQFILSSKKLLLSDSGFYLCAWSPSGYSYEQYFGPGTRLTVT.

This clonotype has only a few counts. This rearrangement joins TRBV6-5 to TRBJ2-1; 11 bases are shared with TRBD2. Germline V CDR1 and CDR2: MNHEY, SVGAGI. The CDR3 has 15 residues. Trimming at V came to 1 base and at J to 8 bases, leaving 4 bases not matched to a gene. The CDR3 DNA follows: TGTGCCAGCAGTTACTTAGCGGGAGGGCGCGATGAGCAGTTCTTC. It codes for CASSYLAGGRDEQFF.

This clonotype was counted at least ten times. CDR3: CASGRRGNAEAFF. CDR3 DNA: TGTGCTTCGGGCAGGAGGGGTAACGCTGAAGCTTTCTTT. This rearrangement joins TRBV6-1 to TRBJ1-1; D is possibly TRBD1 (5 bases). Germline V gene sequence: CDR1 MNHNS, CDR2 SASEGT. There are 13 residues in the CDR3.

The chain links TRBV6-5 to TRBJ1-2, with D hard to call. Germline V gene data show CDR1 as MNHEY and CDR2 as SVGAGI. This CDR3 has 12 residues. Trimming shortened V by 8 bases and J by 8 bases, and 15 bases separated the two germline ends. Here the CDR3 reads CASFRGPGGYTF. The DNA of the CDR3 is TGTGCCAGCTTTCGAGGACCTGGCGGCTACACCTTC.